Included here is one T cell receptor beta chain sequence, with context. Its specificity is unknown. Individual cDNA molecules were tagged with unique molecular identifiers. TCRdb called the 5' RACE reads again in MiXCR, with one record for every CDR3 protein. The sample lists tens of thousands of distinct CDR3 sequences, about an eighth seen once, with around 5% in the top ten. The sample comes from a study of early T cells in non-severe SARS-CoV-2 infection. Study in general: The authors sequenced bulk RNA from unsorted whole blood, leaving chains unpaired. General study results and limits: Missing private and CD4 specificities, VDJdb matching favored anti-spike CD8 responses.

V was cut by 0 bases and J by 7 bases, with 13 bases left in between. The CDR3 consists of 14 residues. Germline V CDR1 and CDR2: SGDLS, YYNGEE. The sample in question was whole blood, obtained at baseline. The sequence came from an adult who was a healthcare worker with PCR-confirmed SARS-CoV-2 infection or an uninfected control (not recorded which). The rearrangement uses TRBV9 and TRBJ1-2; D uncertain. The CDR3 coding sequence is TGTGCCAGCAGCGTAGGTCCAGGTTCGGTTGGCTACACCTTC. As protein: CASSVGPGSVGYTF.